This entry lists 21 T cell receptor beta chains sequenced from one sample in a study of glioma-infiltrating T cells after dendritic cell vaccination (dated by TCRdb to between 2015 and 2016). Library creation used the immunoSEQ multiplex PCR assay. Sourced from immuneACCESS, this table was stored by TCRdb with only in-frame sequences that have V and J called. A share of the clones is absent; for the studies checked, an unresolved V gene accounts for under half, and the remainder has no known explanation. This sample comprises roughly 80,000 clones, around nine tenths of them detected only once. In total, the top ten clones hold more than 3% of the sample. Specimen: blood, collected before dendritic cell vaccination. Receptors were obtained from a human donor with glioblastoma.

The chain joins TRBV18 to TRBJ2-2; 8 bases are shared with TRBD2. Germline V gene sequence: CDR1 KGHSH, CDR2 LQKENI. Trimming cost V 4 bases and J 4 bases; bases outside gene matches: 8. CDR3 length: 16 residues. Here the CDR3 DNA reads TGTGCCAGCTCACAACCGGGACTAGTCGGCACCGGGGAGCTGTTTTTT. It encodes CASSQPGLVGTGELFF.

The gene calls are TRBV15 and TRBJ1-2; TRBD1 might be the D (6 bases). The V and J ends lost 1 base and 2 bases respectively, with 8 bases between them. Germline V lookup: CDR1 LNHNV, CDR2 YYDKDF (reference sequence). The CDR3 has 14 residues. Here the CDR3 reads CATSRGGQNYGYTF. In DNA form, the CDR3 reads TGTGCCACCAGCAGAGGGGGGCAGAACTATGGCTACACCTTC.

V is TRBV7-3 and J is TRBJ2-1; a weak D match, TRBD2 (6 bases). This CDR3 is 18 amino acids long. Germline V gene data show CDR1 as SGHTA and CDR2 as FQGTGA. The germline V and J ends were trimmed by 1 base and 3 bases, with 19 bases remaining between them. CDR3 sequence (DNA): TGTGCCAGCAGCTTAATCGGTAGCGGACGTACGGGCTACAATGAGCAGTTCTTC. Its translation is CASSLIGSGRTGYNEQFF.

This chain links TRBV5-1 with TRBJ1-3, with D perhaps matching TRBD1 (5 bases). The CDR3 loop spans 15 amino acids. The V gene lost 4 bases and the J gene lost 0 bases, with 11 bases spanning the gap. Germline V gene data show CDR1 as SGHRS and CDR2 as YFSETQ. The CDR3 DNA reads TGCGCCAGCAGCCCCCAGACAGCCTCTGGAAACACCATATATTTT. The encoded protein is CASSPQTASGNTIYF.

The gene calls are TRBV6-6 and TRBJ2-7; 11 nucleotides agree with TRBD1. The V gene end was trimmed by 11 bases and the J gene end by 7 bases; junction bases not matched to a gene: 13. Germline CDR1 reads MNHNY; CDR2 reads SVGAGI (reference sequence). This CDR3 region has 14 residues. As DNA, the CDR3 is TGTGCCGGCACCCCCGGGACAGGGGGTAGGGAGCAGTACTTC. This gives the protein CAGTPGTGGREQYF.

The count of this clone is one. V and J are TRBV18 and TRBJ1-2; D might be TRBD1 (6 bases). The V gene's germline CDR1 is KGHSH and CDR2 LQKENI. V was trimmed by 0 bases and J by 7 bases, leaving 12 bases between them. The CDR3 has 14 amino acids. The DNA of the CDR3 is TGTGCCAGCTCACCACCGACAGGCAGTGCTGGCTACACCTTC. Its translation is CASSPPTGSAGYTF.

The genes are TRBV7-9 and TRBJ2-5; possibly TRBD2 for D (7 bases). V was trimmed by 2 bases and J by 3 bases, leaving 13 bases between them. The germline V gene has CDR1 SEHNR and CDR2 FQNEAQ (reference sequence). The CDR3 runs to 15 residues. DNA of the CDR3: TGTGCCAGCAGCTTATGGGGGGCGGGAGAAGAGACCCAGTACTTC. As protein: CASSLWGAGEETQYF. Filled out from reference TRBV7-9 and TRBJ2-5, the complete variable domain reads DTGVSQNPRHKITKRGQNVTFRCDPISEHNRLYWYRQTLGQGPEFLTYFQNEAQLEKSRLLSDRFSAERPKGSFSTLEIQRTEQGDSAMYLCASSLWGAGEETQYFGPGTRLLVL.

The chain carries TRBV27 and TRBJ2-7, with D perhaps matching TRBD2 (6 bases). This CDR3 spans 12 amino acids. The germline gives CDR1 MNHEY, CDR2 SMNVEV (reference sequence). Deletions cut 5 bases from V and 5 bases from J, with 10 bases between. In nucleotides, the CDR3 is TGTGCCAGCAGTGTGGGCGGGGACGAGCAGTACTTC. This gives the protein CASSVGGDEQYF.

The CDR3, as DNA: TGCGCCAGCAGATACCAAAGGGGCGGGGCCTACGAGCAGTACTTC. Protein product: CASRYQRGGAYEQYF. The chain is built from TRBV5-1 and TRBJ2-7; D is possibly TRBD2 (6 bases). CDR3 length: 15 amino acids. CDR1 and CDR2 (germline): SGHRS, YFSETQ. Trimming removed 5 bases from V and 2 bases from J, with 17 bases in between. The full variable domain, in which reference TRBV5-1 and TRBJ2-7 provide the parts outside the CDR3, is KAGVTQTPRYLIKTRGQQVTLSCSPISGHRSVSWYQQTPGQGLQFLFEYFSETQRNKGNFPGRFSGRQFSNSRSEMNVSTLELGDSALYLCASRYQRGGAYEQYFGPGTRLTVT.

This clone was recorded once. This CDR3 is CAISRDRGETEAFF. The CDR3 coding sequence is TGTGCCATCAGCCGCGACAGGGGAGAAACTGAAGCTTTCTTT. The chain has TRBV10-3 and TRBJ1-1; 8 nucleotides line up with TRBD1. The V and J ends lost 6 bases and 5 bases, in that order; junction bases with no gene match: 8. The CDR3 consists of 14 residues. CDR1 and CDR2 (germline): ENHRY, SYGVKD.

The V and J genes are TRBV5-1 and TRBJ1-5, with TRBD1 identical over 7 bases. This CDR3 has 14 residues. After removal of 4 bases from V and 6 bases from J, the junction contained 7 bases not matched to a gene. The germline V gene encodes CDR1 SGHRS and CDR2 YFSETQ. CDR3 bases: TGCGCCAGCAGCCCGTCAGGGGGTGGTCAGCCCCAGCATTTT. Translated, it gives CASSPSGGGQPQHF.

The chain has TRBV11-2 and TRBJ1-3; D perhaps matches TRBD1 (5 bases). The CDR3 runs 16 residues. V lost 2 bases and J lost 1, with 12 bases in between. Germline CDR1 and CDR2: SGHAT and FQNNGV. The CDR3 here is CASSLNLDSSGNTIYF. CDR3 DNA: TGTGCCAGCAGCTTAAACCTAGACAGTTCTGGAAACACCATATATTTT.

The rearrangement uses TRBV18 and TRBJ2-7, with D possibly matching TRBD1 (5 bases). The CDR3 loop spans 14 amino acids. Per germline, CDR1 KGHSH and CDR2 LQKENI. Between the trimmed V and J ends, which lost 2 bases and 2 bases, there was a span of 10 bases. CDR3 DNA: TGTGCCAGCTCACCAGGGGCAGGGCCCTACGAGCAGTACTTC. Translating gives CASSPGAGPYEQYF.

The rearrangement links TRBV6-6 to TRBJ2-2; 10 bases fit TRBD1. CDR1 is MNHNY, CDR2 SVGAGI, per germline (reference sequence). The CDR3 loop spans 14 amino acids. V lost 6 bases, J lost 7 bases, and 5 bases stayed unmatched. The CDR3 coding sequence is TGTGCCAGCAGAAAGACAGGGGGCAGCGGGGAGCTGTTTTTT. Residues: CASRKTGGSGELFF.

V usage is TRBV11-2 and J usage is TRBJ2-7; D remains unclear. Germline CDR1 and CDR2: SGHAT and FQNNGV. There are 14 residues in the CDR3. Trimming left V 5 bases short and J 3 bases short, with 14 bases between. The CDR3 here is CASSEIVAGYEQYF. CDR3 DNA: TGTGCCAGCAGCGAGATCGTGGCAGGCTACGAGCAGTACTTC.

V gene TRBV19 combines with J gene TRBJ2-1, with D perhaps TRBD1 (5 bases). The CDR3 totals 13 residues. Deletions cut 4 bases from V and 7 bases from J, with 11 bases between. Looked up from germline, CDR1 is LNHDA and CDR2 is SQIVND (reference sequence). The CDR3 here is CASSKTAGNEQFF. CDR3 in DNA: TGTGCCAGTAGTAAGACAGCCGGGAATGAGCAGTTCTTC.

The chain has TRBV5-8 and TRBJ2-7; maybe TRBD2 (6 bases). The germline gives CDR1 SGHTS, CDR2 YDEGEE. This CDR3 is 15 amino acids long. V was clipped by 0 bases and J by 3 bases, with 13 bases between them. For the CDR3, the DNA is TGTGCCAGCAGCTTGGGGGCTAGCGTGTACTACGAGCAGTACTTC. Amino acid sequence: CASSLGASVYYEQYF.

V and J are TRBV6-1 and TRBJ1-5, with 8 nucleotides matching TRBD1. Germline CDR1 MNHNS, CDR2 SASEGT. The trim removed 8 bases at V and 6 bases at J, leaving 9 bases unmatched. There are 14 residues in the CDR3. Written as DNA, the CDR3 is TGTGCCAGCGGAGACGGGACAGGCGGTCAGCCCCAGCATTTT. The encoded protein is CASGDGTGGQPQHF.

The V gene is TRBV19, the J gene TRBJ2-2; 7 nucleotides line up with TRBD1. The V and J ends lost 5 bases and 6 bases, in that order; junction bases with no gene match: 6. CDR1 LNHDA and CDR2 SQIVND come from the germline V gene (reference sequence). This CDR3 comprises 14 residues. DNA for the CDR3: TGTGCCAGTAGTGGCCGACAGGGTGCCGGGGAGCTGTTTTTT. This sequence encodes CASSGRQGAGELFF.

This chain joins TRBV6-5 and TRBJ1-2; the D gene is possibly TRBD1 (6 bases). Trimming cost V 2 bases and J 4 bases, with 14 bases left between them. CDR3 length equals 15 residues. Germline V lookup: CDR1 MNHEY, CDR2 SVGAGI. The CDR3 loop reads CASSYGEGVGYGYTF. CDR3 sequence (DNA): TGTGCCAGCAGTTACGGCGAGGGGGTCGGCTATGGCTACACCTTC.

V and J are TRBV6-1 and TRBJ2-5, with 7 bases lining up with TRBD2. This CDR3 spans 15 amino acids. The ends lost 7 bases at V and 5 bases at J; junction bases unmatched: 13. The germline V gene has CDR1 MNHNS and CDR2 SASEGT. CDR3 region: CASTKDGGAGETQYF. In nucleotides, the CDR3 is TGTGCCAGCACGAAAGATGGGGGAGCGGGGGAGACCCAGTACTTC.